Presented here are 32 T cell receptor beta chains from one specimen sequenced in a study of response to subunit inactivated influenza vaccine. TCRdb re-derived calls from the RT-PCR reads in MiXCR, one entry per CDR3 protein. The data show a few hundred thousand distinct CDR3 sequences, approximately 15% seen once. This material consisted of PBMCs from blood, taken roughly 12 days after vaccination. These receptors were obtained from a man between 50 and 59 years old who received an inactivated influenza vaccine.

This clonotype has more than one count but fewer than ten. This chain links TRBV6-2 or TRBV6-3 with TRBJ1-2; TRBD1 is a possible D gene (5 bases). The CDR3 runs 13 residues. The germline V gene encodes CDR1 MNHEY and CDR2 SVGEGT. The V end was cut by 1 base, the J end by 3 bases, with 6 bases between. CDR3 loop: CASSYLTDYGYTF. The CDR3 DNA follows: TGTGCCAGCAGTTACTTGACAGACTATGGCTACACCTTC.

The chain combines TRBV4-2 with TRBJ2-2; TRBD2 matches at 7 bases. Looked up from germline, CDR1 is LGHNA and CDR2 is YNFKEQ. The CDR3 loop spans 16 amino acids. J lost 5 bases, V lost 0 bases, and 6 bases had no gene match. For the CDR3, the DNA is TGTGCCAGCAGCCAAGAGGCTAGCGGAGCTACCGGGGAGCTGTTTTTT. It is translated as CASSQEASGATGELFF.

This clonotype has just a few counts. At one boundary the junction diverges from the germline segment, which might be a read error. The V call is TRBV6-5, the J call TRBJ1-5; 11 bases are shared with TRBD1. CDR1 is MNHEY, CDR2 SVGAGI, per germline. This CDR3 comprises 16 residues. The CDR3 reads CASSYWSDRGLEPQHF. In DNA, the CDR3 is TGTGCCAGCAGCTACTGGTCGGACAGGGGGCTGGAGCCCCAGCATTTT.

This clonotype showed up just a few times. The V gene is TRBV15, the J gene TRBJ2-7; D gene unclear. The germline gives CDR1 LNHNV, CDR2 YYDKDF (reference sequence). The CDR3 covers 14 residues. Trimming removed 0 bases at V and 3 bases at J, with 9 bases between. In DNA form, the CDR3 reads TGTGCCACCAGCAGAGATCGTCCAGTCTACGAGCAGTACTTC. It is translated as CATSRDRPVYEQYF.

This CDR3 is CAWNAGGLDGYTF. The DNA for the CDR3 is TGTGCCTGGAATGCGGGGGGGCTGGATGGCTACACCTTC. The rearrangement joins TRBV30 to TRBJ1-2; a weak D match, TRBD1 (6 bases). V was trimmed by 4 bases and J by 6 bases, leaving 15 bases between them. CDR1 and CDR2 (germline): GTSNPN, SVGIG (reference sequence). This CDR3 has 13 amino acids.

The J gene is TRBJ2-3, the V gene TRBV7-2; 10 bases agree with TRBD1. The germline V gene encodes CDR1 SGHTA and CDR2 FQGNSA. The V gene end was trimmed by 1 base and the J gene end by 6 bases; junction bases not matched to a gene: 10. The CDR3 consists of 17 residues. Here the CDR3 DNA reads TGTGCCAGCAGCTTAGTAGGGACAGGGGACGAATCGGATACGCAGTATTTT. The encoded protein is CASSLVGTGDESDTQYF.

The V and J genes are TRBV3-1 and TRBJ1-3, with unresolved D. The V and J ends lost 0 bases and 4 bases respectively, with 10 bases between them. The CDR3 covers 15 residues. Germline CDR1 LGHDT, CDR2 YNNKEL (reference sequence). Here the CDR3 DNA reads TGTGCCAGCAGCCAAGAATGGGTTTCGGGAAACACCATATATTTT. It codes for CASSQEWVSGNTIYF.

The table lists this clonotype with a few counts. The chain employs TRBV6-5 and TRBJ2-7, with 12 bases fitting TRBD2. J was trimmed by 6 bases and V by 4 bases; bases with no gene match: 1. Germline CDR1 MNHEY, CDR2 SVGAGI. This CDR3 spans 13 amino acids. CDR3 protein: CASSWGLAGEQYF. In nucleotides, the CDR3 is TGTGCCAGCAGTTGGGGACTAGCGGGCGAGCAGTACTTC.

V and J are TRBV29-1 and TRBJ2-2; no firm D call. Trimming shortened V by 4 bases and J by 6 bases, and 9 bases separated the two germline ends. This CDR3 region has 12 residues. Germline CDR1 SQVTM, CDR2 ANQGSEA. The DNA for the CDR3 is TGCAGCGTTGTCTCCTCGCCCGGGGAGCTGTTTTTT. Residues: CSVVSSPGELFF.

The rearrangement links TRBV9 to TRBJ1-5, with D maybe TRBD1 (5 bases). Germline V gives CDR1 SGDLS, CDR2 YYNGEE. The CDR3 is 14 residues long. Trimming removed 3 bases at V and 3 bases at J, with 10 bases between. For the CDR3, the DNA is TGTGCCAGCAGCGCCGGGACCTACAATCAGCCCCAGCATTTT. As protein: CASSAGTYNQPQHF.

V is TRBV12-3 or TRBV12-4 and J is TRBJ1-1; D not certain. V was shortened by 1 base and J by 0 bases, with 6 bases between the two germline ends. The CDR3 has 14 residues. The CDR3 nucleotides read TGTGCCAGCAGTTTAGAGGAACTGAACACTGAAGCTTTCTTT. Translating it yields CASSLEELNTEAFF.

The chain carries TRBV7-9 and TRBJ2-1; D remains unclear. The CDR3 has 14 amino acids. Trimming removed 5 bases from V and 2 bases from J, with 10 bases in between. Germline assignment: CDR1 SEHNR and CDR2 FQNEAQ (reference sequence). The CDR3 spells CASSPPGTYNEQFF. As DNA, the CDR3 is TGTGCCAGCAGCCCCCCGGGCACCTACAATGAGCAGTTCTTC.

This clonotype appeared a few times. This chain links TRBV28 with TRBJ1-5, with no clear D. Between the trimmed V and J ends, which lost 3 bases and 3 bases, there was a span of 9 bases. This CDR3 comprises 14 residues. CDR1 is MDHEN and CDR2 is SYDVKM in the germline V gene. The CDR3 sequence: CASSFGGYNQPQHF. The CDR3 nucleotides are TGTGCCAGCAGTTTCGGCGGGTACAATCAGCCCCAGCATTTT. Full variable domain (remainder filled in from reference TRBV28 and TRBJ1-5): DVKVTQSSRYLVKRTGEKVFLECVQDMDHENMFWYRQDPGLGLRLIYFSYDVKMKEKGDIPEGYSVSREKKERFSLILESASTNQTSMYLCASSFGGYNQPQHFGDGTRLSIL.

This clonotype came up a few times. J is TRBJ2-1 and V is TRBV6-1; D is uncertain. Trimming removed 3 bases from V and 4 bases from J, with 7 bases in between. The CDR3 is 13 residues long. The germline gives CDR1 MNHNS, CDR2 SASEGT. The CDR3 loop is CASSDPRYNEQFF. CDR3 coding DNA: TGTGCCAGCAGTGACCCCAGGTACAATGAGCAGTTCTTC.

The sample holds a few counts of this clonotype. The V gene is TRBV7-9, the J gene TRBJ2-1; D uncertain. V lost 1 base and J lost 6, with 10 bases in between. The CDR3 spans 14 residues. The germline CDR1 and CDR2 sequences are SEHNR and FQNEAQ (reference sequence). CDR3 bases: TGTGCCAGCAGCTTAGGGCGCGCGCCCAATGAGCAGTTCTTC. This codes for CASSLGRAPNEQFF.

This rearrangement joins TRBV7-9 to TRBJ2-7; D is uncertain. Trimming pared 5 bases from V and 4 bases from J, leaving 12 bases between. Germline V gene sequence: CDR1 SEHNR, CDR2 FQNEAQ (reference sequence). CDR3 size: 13 residues. CDR3 in amino acids: CASSRGLGYEQYF. CDR3 DNA sequence: TGTGCCAGCAGCCGTGGGCTAGGATACGAGCAGTACTTC.

This clonotype was seen many times. The chain is built from TRBV12-3 or TRBV12-4 and TRBJ2-1; no reliable D call. CDR3 length: 11 residues. V lost 3 bases and J lost 10, with 7 bases in between. This CDR3 reads CASSFLVEQFF. The CDR3 nucleotides read TGTGCCAGCAGTTTTTTAGTCGAGCAGTTCTTC.

This clonotype was recorded at least ten times. The rearrangement uses TRBV12-3 or TRBV12-4 and TRBJ2-7, with D possibly being TRBD1 (6 bases). This CDR3 is 14 amino acids long. V shed 5 bases and J shed 12 bases, with 23 bases lying between them. CDR3 amino acids: CASSQTGNNERLYF. The DNA for the CDR3 is TGTGCCAGCAGTCAGACAGGAAACAACGAACGCTTGTACTTC.

CDR3 bases: TGTGCCACCAGTGTGAGTGGGGGTGATGACATTCAGTACTTC. It yields the protein CATSVSGGDDIQYF. V usage is TRBV24-1 and J usage is TRBJ2-4, with D possibly called TRBD1 or TRBD2 (5 bases each). Per the germline V gene, CDR1 is KGHDR and CDR2 is SFDVKD. Trimming left V 5 bases short and J 8 bases short, with 15 bases between. The CDR3 spans 14 residues.

The chain is built from TRBV6-2 or TRBV6-3 and TRBJ2-1; 9 nucleotides line up with TRBD1. The V and J ends lost 6 bases and 8 bases, in that order; junction bases with no gene match: 11. Germline assignment: CDR1 MNHEY and CDR2 SVGEGT. CDR3 length: 15 residues. CDR3 protein: CASRDGGTGTYEQFF. CDR3 DNA sequence: TGTGCCAGCAGGGATGGTGGGACAGGGACGTATGAGCAGTTCTTC.

The rearrangement uses TRBV20-1 and TRBJ1-5, with 10 positions matching TRBD1. Losses at the gene ends were 5 bases for V and 2 bases for J; bases not matched to a gene: 3. The length of the CDR3 is 14 residues. In germline, CDR1 is DFQATT, CDR2 SNEGSKA (reference sequence). The CDR3 bases are TGCAGTGCTGGACAGGGGGGCGGCAATCAGCCCCAGCATTTT. Translated, it gives CSAGQGGGNQPQHF.

This clonotype was counted at least ten times. The chain combines TRBV7-3 with TRBJ2-2; TRBD2 matches at 7 bases. The CDR3 sequence is 15 residues long. V gave up 0 bases and J gave up 5 bases; unmatched junction bases: 3. CDR1 and CDR2 (germline): SGHTA, FQGTGA. The CDR3 reads CASSLTGGRTGELFF. The CDR3 coding sequence is TGTGCCAGCAGCTTAACTGGCGGGAGAACCGGGGAGCTGTTTTTT.

The genes are TRBV20-1 and TRBJ2-5; 8 nucleotides line up with TRBD1. With 8 bases clipped from V and 5 bases from J, the junction kept 7 bases outside the gene matches. In germline, CDR1 is DFQATT, CDR2 SNEGSKA (reference sequence). The CDR3 sequence is 12 residues long. The chain's CDR3 is CSRQGMRETQYF. The CDR3 DNA reads as TGCAGTAGACAGGGGATGAGGGAGACCCAGTACTTC.

The chain uses TRBV10-3 and TRBJ2-7, with 10 bases fitting TRBD2. CDR1 ENHRY and CDR2 SYGVKD come from the germline V gene. The CDR3 has 15 amino acids. V was pared by 4 bases and J by 2 bases, with 5 bases of the junction left unmatched. The CDR3 sequence: CAISVGLAETYEQYF. In DNA, the CDR3 is TGTGCCATCAGTGTTGGACTAGCGGAGACCTACGAGCAGTACTTC.

This clonotype was seen a few times. The gene calls are TRBV29-1 and TRBJ2-1, with 10 bases identical to TRBD1. Trimming removed 8 bases from V and 7 bases from J; junction bases left unmatched: 8. The CDR3 length is 13 residues. The germline gives CDR1 SQVTM, CDR2 ANQGSEA. The CDR3 DNA follows: TGCAGCTTTTGGGGACAGGGGTGGAATGAGCAGTTCTTC. Translation: CSFWGQGWNEQFF.

Only a few counts were recorded for this clonotype. The chain has TRBV6-1 and TRBJ2-7; no clear D gene. The V gene's germline CDR1 is MNHNS and CDR2 SASEGT. Trimming shortened V by 5 bases and J by 3 bases, and 17 bases separated the two germline ends. The CDR3 loop spans 15 amino acids. The CDR3 is CASSQGPRPVYEQYF. As DNA, the CDR3 is TGTGCCAGCAGTCAAGGACCCCGTCCCGTCTACGAGCAGTACTTC.

The chain employs TRBV29-1 and TRBJ2-7, with 10 positions matching TRBD1. The length of the CDR3 is 13 residues. V lost 6 bases and J lost 4; bases outside the gene matches: 6. Per germline, CDR1 SQVTM and CDR2 ANQGSEA. The CDR3 is CSVARQGAYEQYF. The DNA of the CDR3 is TGCAGCGTCGCACGACAGGGGGCGTACGAGCAGTACTTC.

The chain links TRBV20-1 to TRBJ2-1; D call uncertain. Germline CDR1 DFQATT, CDR2 SNEGSKA (reference sequence). V shed 0 bases and J shed 8 bases, with 8 bases lying between them. The CDR3 is 12 residues long. CDR3 DNA sequence: TGCAGTGCTAGAGATCTCTCCGATGAGCAGTTCTTC. It encodes CSARDLSDEQFF.

Many counts were recorded for this clonotype. The chain couples TRBV5-1 to TRBJ2-3, with D tentatively TRBD1 or TRBD2 (6 bases each). Deletions cut 5 bases from V and 1 base from J, with 8 bases between. Germline CDR1 is SGHRS and CDR2 is YFSETQ. This CDR3 spans 13 amino acids. The CDR3 protein is CASRRGGTDTQYF. The DNA for the CDR3 is TGCGCCAGCAGAAGGGGGGGCACAGATACGCAGTATTTT.

The table lists this clonotype with many counts. V gene TRBV28 combines with J gene TRBJ1-5, with 10 nucleotides matching TRBD1. The CDR3 sequence is 15 residues long. Germline loops: CDR1 MDHEN, CDR2 SYDVKM. V lost 4 bases to trimming and J lost 6 bases; unmatched junction nucleotides: 6. In nucleotides, the CDR3 is TGTGCCAGCAGTTGGCTCGGACAGGGGGTTCAGCCCCAGCATTTT. It is translated as CASSWLGQGVQPQHF.

This clonotype showed up just a few times. V usage is TRBV20-1 and J usage is TRBJ1-1; the D is unclear. CDR1 DFQATT and CDR2 SNEGSKA come from the germline V gene (reference sequence). This CDR3 is built from 13 residues. Trimming removed 5 bases from V and 0 bases from J, with 10 bases in between. CDR3 bases: TGCAGTGCTCCGGTCTACATGAACACTGAAGCTTTCTTT. It translates to CSAPVYMNTEAFF.

This chain links TRBV29-1 with TRBJ2-2, with 12 bases fitting TRBD2. Germline V CDR1 and CDR2: SQVTM, ANQGSEA. V was clipped by 7 bases and J by 4 bases; unmatched bases: 13. The CDR3 loop spans 17 amino acids. The CDR3 region is CSAEIGTSGLATGELFF. For the CDR3, the DNA is TGCAGCGCAGAAATAGGGACTAGCGGGTTGGCCACCGGGGAGCTGTTTTTT.